This entry is about one TCR beta chain. The data derive from a study of blood T cell repertoires in COVID-19. Whole-study context: COVID-19 samples collected from the United States, Italy and Spain covered acute and convalescent phases. The cDNA or gDNA used as material had been derived from T cells, B-cell-depleted T cells, or PBMCs.

V lost 3 bases and J lost 2, with 10 bases in between. Per the germline V gene, CDR1 is MNHNS and CDR2 is SASEGT. This CDR3 is 15 amino acids long. In the original analysis: The authors estimated nucleated cell counts from reference gene primer amplification. Here immunoSEQ multiplex PCR was the method, and the copy in TCRdb shows in-frame clones only, minus some. V and J calls and clone size come straight from that table; D and trimming were deduced from the DNA. Of 150,000 to 200,000 clones listed, roughly 80% were seen once; the top ten hold around 2.1%. The sequence came from a woman older than 75 with acute or convalescent COVID-19. What was sequenced was peripheral blood. The genes are TRBV6-1 and TRBJ1-4; possible D gene TRBD1, 6 bases. CDR3: CASSDRGLTNEKLFF. Written as DNA, the CDR3 is TGTGCCAGCAGTGACAGGGGTTTGACTAATGAAAAACTGTTTTTT.